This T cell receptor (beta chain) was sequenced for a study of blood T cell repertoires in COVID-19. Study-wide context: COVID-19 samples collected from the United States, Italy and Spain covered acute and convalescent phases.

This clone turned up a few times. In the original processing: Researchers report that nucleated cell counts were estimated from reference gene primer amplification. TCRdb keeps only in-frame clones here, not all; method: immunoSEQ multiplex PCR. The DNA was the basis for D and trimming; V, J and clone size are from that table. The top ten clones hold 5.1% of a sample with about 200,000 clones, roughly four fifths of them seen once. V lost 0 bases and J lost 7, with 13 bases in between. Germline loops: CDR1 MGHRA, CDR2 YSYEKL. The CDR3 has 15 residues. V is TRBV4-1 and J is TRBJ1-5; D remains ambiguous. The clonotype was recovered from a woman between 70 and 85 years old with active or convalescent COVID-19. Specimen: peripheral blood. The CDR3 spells CASSQERSDVQPQHF. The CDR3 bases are TGCGCCAGCAGCCAAGAGAGGAGCGATGTACAGCCCCAGCATTTT.